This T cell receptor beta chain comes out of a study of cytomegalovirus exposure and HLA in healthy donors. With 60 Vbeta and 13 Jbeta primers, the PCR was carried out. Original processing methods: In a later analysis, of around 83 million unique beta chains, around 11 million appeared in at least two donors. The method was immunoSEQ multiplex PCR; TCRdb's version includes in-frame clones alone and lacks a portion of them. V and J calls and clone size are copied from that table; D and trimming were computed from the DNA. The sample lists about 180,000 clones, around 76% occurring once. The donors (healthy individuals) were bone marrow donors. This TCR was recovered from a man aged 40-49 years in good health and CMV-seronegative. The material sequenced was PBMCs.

The CDR3 protein is CASSDNRDYLSDTQYF. Written as DNA, the CDR3 is TGCGCCAGCAGCGATAACCGGGACTACCTTTCAGATACGCAGTATTTT. The rearrangement joins TRBV5-1 to TRBJ2-3; 7 positions agree with TRBD2. This CDR3 is 16 amino acids long. V dropped 4 bases and J dropped 4; count of bases not matched to a gene: 12. CDR1 SGHRS and CDR2 YFSETQ come from the germline V gene. The full variable domain, with the rest looked up from reference TRBV5-1 and TRBJ2-3, is KAGVTQTPRYLIKTRGQQVTLSCSPISGHRSVSWYQQTPGQGLQFLFEYFSETQRNKGNFPGRFSGRQFSNSRSEMNVSTLELGDSALYLCASSDNRDYLSDTQYFGPGTRLTVL.